The clone carrying this T cell receptor beta chain was recorded at least ten times. MiXCR, applied by TCRdb to the 5' RACE reads, yields one record per CDR3 protein. The table shows some 71,000 distinct CDR3 sequences, with 9% to 10% occurring only once. The sample comes from a study of early T cells in non-severe SARS-CoV-2 infection. This specimen was whole blood, taken at baseline. The clonotype originates from an adult who was a healthcare worker with PCR-confirmed SARS-CoV-2 infection or an uninfected control (not recorded which).

The CDR3 spells CASSGSSGTQYF. CDR3 DNA: TGTGCCAGCAGTGGGTCTAGCGGGACCCAGTACTTC. J is TRBJ2-5 and V is TRBV2; 7 bases are a match to TRBD2. V lost 4 bases and J lost 7; bases outside the gene matches: 3. The CDR3 length is 12 residues. Germline CDR1 and CDR2: SNHLY and FYNNEI.